A selection of T cell receptor beta chains follows, all from one sample in a study of cytomegalovirus exposure and HLA in healthy donors. Method: immunoSEQ multiplex PCR; TCRdb's copy keeps in-frame clones and lacks some. Of 130,000 to 150,000 clones listed, about four fifths are singletons. Specimen: PBMCs. The source of these receptors is a man aged 25 to 40 in good health and CMV-seronegative. CDR3s include the opening cysteine and the closing phenylalanine or tryptophan. The D gene is left open where the match is weak. Size values are once, few and many counts, or a class for expanded clones, and some rows have none.

TRBV28	.	TRBJ1-6	.	CASLSHNSPLHF	TGTGCCAGCCTATCTCATAATTCACCCCTCCACTTT
TRBV7-8	.	TRBJ2-5	.	CASSIKETQYF	TGTGCCAGCAGCATAAAAGAGACCCAGTACTTC
TRBV4-1	.	TRBJ1-1	.	CASSQLLRRNTEAFF	TGCGCCAGCAGCCAACTCCTAAGGAGGAACACTGAAGCTTTCTTT
TRBV18	TRBD1	TRBJ2-2	.	CASSPRQGARTGELFF	TGTGCCAGCTCACCTCGACAGGGGGCGCGGACCGGGGAGCTGTTTTTT
TRBV4-1	.	TRBJ1-6	.	CASSPGNNNSPLHF	TGCGCCAGCAGCCCGGGAAATAATAATTCACCCCTCCACTTT
TRBV9	TRBD2	TRBJ2-1	.	CASSVGLAGGKGYNEQFF	TGTGCCAGCAGCGTAGGACTAGCGGGAGGTAAGGGGTACAATGAGCAGTTCTTC
TRBV4-1	.	TRBJ1-1	.	CASSQVLQCEAFF	TGCGCCAGCAGCCAAGTATTGCAGTGCGAAGCTTTCTTT
TRBV7-2	.	TRBJ1-2	.	CASSLPGVYGYTF	TGTGCCAGCAGCTTACCGGGGGTCTATGGCTACACCTTC
TRBV19	.	TRBJ2-1	.	CASSWGRGANEQFF	TGTGCCAGTAGCTGGGGTCGGGGAGCCAATGAGCAGTTCTTC
TRBV28	.	TRBJ1-2	.	CASSLWGQAPRYGYTF	TGTGCCAGCAGTTTATGGGGGCAAGCCCCTCGCTATGGCTACACCTTC
TRBV2	.	TRBJ2-7	few	CASTKGSEQYF	TGTGCCAGTACGAAGGGGTCCGAGCAGTACTTC
TRBV29-1	TRBD2	TRBJ2-7	once	CSVALGLAEYYEQYF	TGCAGCGTTGCCCTAGGACTAGCGGAATACTACGAGCAGTACTTC
TRBV7-9	TRBD1	TRBJ2-7	.	CASSLVWDRTSYEQYF	TGTGCCAGCAGCTTAGTTTGGGACAGGACCTCCTACGAGCAGTACTTC
TRBV7-9	.	TRBJ1-5	.	CASSSGGGNQPQHF	TGTGCCAGCAGCTCGGGGGGGGGCAATCAGCCCCAGCATTTT
TRBV9	TRBD1	TRBJ2-7	.	CASSVGTGGTVYEQYF	TGTGCCAGCAGCGTGGGGACAGGGGGTACCGTCTACGAGCAGTACTTC
TRBV5-1	.	TRBJ2-2	.	CASSFGGLELTGELFF	TGCGCCAGCAGCTTTGGGGGCCTCGAACTCACCGGGGAGCTGTTTTTT
TRBV9	.	TRBJ2-1	.	CASSSSGTPVNEQFF	TGTGCCAGCAGCTCATCCGGGACTCCGGTCAATGAGCAGTTCTTC
TRBV14	TRBD1	TRBJ1-2	once	CASSQTGTGIYGYTF	TGTGCCAGCAGCCAAACCGGGACAGGCATATATGGCTACACCTTC
TRBV2	.	TRBJ2-1	.	CASSETVYNEQFF	TGTGCCAGCAGTGAAACGGTCTACAATGAGCAGTTCTTC
TRBV6-1	TRBD1	TRBJ2-7	.	CASVRQGAYEQYF	TGTGCCAGTGTCCGACAGGGGGCCTACGAGCAGTACTTC
TRBV19	.	TRBJ2-1	.	CASSIASTGYNEQFF	TGTGCCAGTAGTATAGCATCCACAGGTTACAATGAGCAGTTCTTC
TRBV4-1	TRBD2	TRBJ2-1	.	CASSQAGPSGRIDEQFF	TGCGCCAGCAGCCAAGCAGGGCCTAGCGGGAGGATCGATGAGCAGTTCTTC
TRBV6-1	.	TRBJ1-1	.	CASSTPGLGTEAFF	TGTGCCAGCAGTACCCCAGGGCTGGGCACTGAAGCTTTCTTT
TRBV5-1	.	TRBJ2-5	.	CASSLGGYQETQYF	TGCGCCAGCAGCTTGGGAGGTTACCAAGAGACCCAGTACTTC
TRBV7-6	.	TRBJ2-3	.	CASSLAWTSDTDTQYF	TGTGCCAGCAGCTTAGCGTGGACATCTGACACAGATACGCAGTATTTT
TRBV28	TRBD2	TRBJ2-5	once	CASSFGTSGGAREETQYF	TGTGCCAGCAGTTTCGGGACTAGCGGGGGGGCACGGGAAGAGACCCAGTACTTC
TRBV28	.	TRBJ1-1	.	CASSTPDTGTKAFF	TGTGCCAGCAGTACCCCCGACACCGGTACGAAAGCTTTCTTT
TRBV19	.	TRBJ2-1	.	CASSIGTGAREQFF	TGTGCCAGTAGTATTGGAACAGGCGCCCGTGAGCAGTTCTTC
TRBV4-1	TRBD1	TRBJ1-1	.	CASSPSGTGTISAKTEAFF	TGCGCCAGCAGCCCTTCGGGGACAGGGACGATTTCAGCCAAGACTGAAGCTTTCTTT
TRBV7-7	TRBD1	TRBJ2-7	.	CASSQQQGSEQYF	TGTGCCAGCAGCCAACAACAGGGGAGCGAGCAGTACTTC
TRBV27	TRBD1	TRBJ2-7	.	CASRVPGTAAYEQYF	TGTGCCAGCAGAGTACCAGGGACAGCCGCCTACGAGCAGTACTTC
TRBV2	TRBD1	TRBJ2-3	.	CASIMDRGTDTQYF	TGTGCCAGCATTATGGACAGGGGGACAGATACGCAGTATTTT
TRBV15	TRBD1	TRBJ2-6	.	CATSRAQGQSSGANILTF	TGTGCCACCAGCAGAGCTCAGGGACAGTCGTCCGGGGCCAACATCCTGACTTTC
TRBV5-1	.	TRBJ1-6	.	CATRPGQAYSPLHF	TGCGCCACCCGCCCGGGACAAGCCTATTCACCCCTCCACTTT
TRBV28	TRBD1	TRBJ1-4	.	CASSLSDRGEEKLFF	TGTGCCAGCAGTTTATCTGACAGGGGAGAAGAAAAACTGTTTTTT
TRBV6-5	TRBD1	TRBJ1-4	.	CASRPRGYWEKLFF	TGTGCCAGCAGACCCAGGGGGTACTGGGAAAAACTGTTTTTT
TRBV7-6	.	TRBJ1-1	once	CASSLGEGGMNTEAFF	TGTGCCAGCAGCTTAGGGGAGGGGGGAATGAACACTGAAGCTTTCTTT
TRBV6-1	TRBD2	TRBJ2-1	few	CASWGGFDNEQFF	TGTGCCAGCTGGGGGGGATTTGACAATGAGCAGTTCTTC
TRBV14	TRBD2	TRBJ2-3	.	CASSQALQRGGPDTQYF	TGTGCCAGCAGCCAAGCTCTCCAGCGGGGGGGCCCAGATACGCAGTATTTT
TRBV2	.	TRBJ2-5	.	CASSEGFQETQYF	TGTGCCAGCAGTGAGGGCTTCCAAGAGACCCAGTACTTC
TRBV7-2	TRBD1	TRBJ2-2	.	CASSLLDLTGGTGELFF	TGTGCCAGCAGCCTCCTGGACTTGACAGGGGGCACCGGGGAGCTGTTTTTT
TRBV28	.	TRBJ2-3	.	CASSRAGARDTQYF	TGTGCCAGCAGTAGGGCAGGGGCTAGAGATACGCAGTATTTT
TRBV7-2	TRBD2	TRBJ2-1	.	CASSPYNPGLAGNEQFF	TGTGCCAGCAGCCCATATAACCCGGGACTAGCGGGGAATGAGCAGTTCTTC